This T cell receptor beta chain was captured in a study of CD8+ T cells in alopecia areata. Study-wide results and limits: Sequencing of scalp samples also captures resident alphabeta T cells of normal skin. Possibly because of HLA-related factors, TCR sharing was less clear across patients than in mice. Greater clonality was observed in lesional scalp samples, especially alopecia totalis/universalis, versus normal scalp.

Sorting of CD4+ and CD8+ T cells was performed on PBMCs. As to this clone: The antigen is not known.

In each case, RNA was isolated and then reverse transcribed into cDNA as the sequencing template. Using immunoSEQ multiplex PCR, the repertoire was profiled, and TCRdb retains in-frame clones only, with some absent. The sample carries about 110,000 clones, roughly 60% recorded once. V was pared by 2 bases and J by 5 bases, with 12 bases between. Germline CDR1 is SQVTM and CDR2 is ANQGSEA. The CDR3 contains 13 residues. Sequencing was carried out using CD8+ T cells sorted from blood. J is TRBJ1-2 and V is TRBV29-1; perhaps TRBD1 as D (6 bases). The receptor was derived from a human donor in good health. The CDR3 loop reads CSVESAGAYGYTF. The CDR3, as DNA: TGCAGCGTTGAATCTGCAGGGGCTTATGGCTACACCTTC. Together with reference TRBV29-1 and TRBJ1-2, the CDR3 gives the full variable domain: SAVISQKPSRDICQRGTSLTIQCQVDSQVTMMFWYRQQPGQSLTLIATANQGSEATYESGFVIDKFPISRPNLTFSTLTVSNMSPEDSSIYLCSVESAGAYGYTFGSGTRLTVV.